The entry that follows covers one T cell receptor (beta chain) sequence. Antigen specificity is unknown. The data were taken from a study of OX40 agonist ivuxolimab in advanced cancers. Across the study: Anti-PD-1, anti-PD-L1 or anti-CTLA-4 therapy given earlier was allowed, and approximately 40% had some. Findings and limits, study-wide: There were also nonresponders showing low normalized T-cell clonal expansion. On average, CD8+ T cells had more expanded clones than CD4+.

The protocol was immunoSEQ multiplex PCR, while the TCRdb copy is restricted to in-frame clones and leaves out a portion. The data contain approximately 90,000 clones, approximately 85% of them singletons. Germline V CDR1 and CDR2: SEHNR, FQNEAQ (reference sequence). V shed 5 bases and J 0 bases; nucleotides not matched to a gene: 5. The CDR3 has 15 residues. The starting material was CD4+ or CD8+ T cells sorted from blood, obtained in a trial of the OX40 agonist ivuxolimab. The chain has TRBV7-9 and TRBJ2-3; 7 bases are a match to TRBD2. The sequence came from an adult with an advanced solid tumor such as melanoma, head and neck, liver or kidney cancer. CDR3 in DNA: TGTGCCAGCAGCCTACTGGGGGGGAGCACAGATACGCAGTATTTT. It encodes CASSLLGGSTDTQYF.